This is a list of T cell receptor beta chains from one sample in a study of blood T cell repertoires in COVID-19. Clones were read by immunoSEQ multiplex PCR, and TCRdb kept only the in-frame ones, dropping some. The repertoire consists of approximately 300,000 clones, with 70% to 90% occurring once and the leading ten covering 10%. The sample comprised PBMCs or T cells enriched from blood (not recorded which). These receptor sequences come from a woman younger than 35 who had recovered from COVID-19. Each CDR3 is given with its conserved first and last residue. Each record gives: D gene, V gene, clone size, J gene, CDR3 DNA, CDR3 protein. A D gene is named only where the DNA matches it firmly. Only part of the rows carry a size: once, few, many, or a class if the clone is expanded.

TRBD1	TRBV4-1	-	TRBJ1-2	TGCGCCAGCAGCCGAATTAGGGGTACAGGGGCCTACTATGGCTACACCTTC	CASSRIRGTGAYYGYTF
-	TRBV30	few	TRBJ2-2	TGTGCCTGGAGACCGACAGTCACCGGGGAGCTGTTTTTT	CAWRPTVTGELFF
-	TRBV27	-	TRBJ1-5	TGTGCCAGCAGTTTATGGGGGCAAGGACGTCAGCCCCAGCATTTT	CASSLWGQGRQPQHF
-	TRBV6-5	-	TRBJ1-5	TGTGCCAGCAGGGGCCAGAACAATCAGCCCCAGCATTTT	CASRGQNNQPQHF
TRBD1	TRBV23-1	-	TRBJ1-1	TGCGCCAGCAGCACACCGACGACAGGGTTTACTGAAGCTTTCTTT	CASSTPTTGFTEAFF
-	TRBV1	-	TRBJ2-1	TGCACCCCCGGACTCAGGCTTTACAATGAGCAGTTCTTC	CTPGLRLYNEQFF
TRBD1	TRBV5-1	-	TRBJ1-1	TGCGCCAGCAGGCGGCAGGGGGCGGATGAGACTGAAGCTTTCTTT	CASRRQGADETEAFF
-	TRBV28	-	TRBJ2-7	TGTGCCAGCAGTTTGGCTAGGGGGGAGCAGTACTTC	CASSLARGEQYF
-	TRBV25-1	-	TRBJ2-3	TGTGCCAGCAGTGACGAAGCGGCTAGCACAGATACGCAGTATTTT	CASSDEAASTDTQYF
TRBD2	TRBV30	-	TRBJ2-1	TGTGCCTGGGCAACACTAGCGGGATACTCCTACAATGAGCAGTTCTTC	CAWATLAGYSYNEQFF
TRBD1	TRBV30	-	TRBJ2-2	TGTGCCTGGAGTACCGGGACAGGGGGAGACACCGGGGAGCTGTTTTTT	CAWSTGTGGDTGELFF
-	TRBV21-1	-	TRBJ2-7	TGTGCCAGCAGCCCTGGGACTAGCGGGGGGGCCTACGAGCAGTACTTC	CASSPGTSGGAYEQYF
-	TRBV5-1	-	TRBJ1-6	TGCGCCAGCAGCTTGGGTGAAGCAAATTCACCCCTCCACTTT	CASSLGEANSPLHF
-	TRBV7-8	many	TRBJ1-5	TGTGCCAGCAGCCCGGAGGGCCGGGGTCCAAATCAGCCCCAGCATTTT	CASSPEGRGPNQPQHF
TRBD1	TRBV28	-	TRBJ1-2	TGTGCCAGCACCCCAGGGACAGAGTATGGCTACACCTTC	CASTPGTEYGYTF
-	TRBV27	-	TRBJ1-6	TGTGCCAGCAGTTTCGGCGGAGATAATTCACCCCTCCACTTT	CASSFGGDNSPLHF
TRBD2	TRBV14	-	TRBJ2-7	TGTGCCAGCAGCCAAGATCGGACTAGCGGGAGTTACGAGCAGTACTTC	CASSQDRTSGSYEQYF
-	TRBV3-1/TRBV3-2	-	TRBJ2-1	TGTGCCAGCAGCCAAGTCCCACACTACAATGAGCAGTTCTTC	CASSQVPHYNEQFF
-	TRBV21-1	-	TRBJ2-5	TGTGCCAGCAGCAAAACCTCGGACAGGGCTTCCCAGAAGAAAGAGACCCAGTACTTC	CASSKTSDRASQKKETQYF
-	TRBV19	-	TRBJ2-7	TGTGCCAGTAGTATTGCCCCGGACGGAGGGTACGAGCAGTACTTC	CASSIAPDGGYEQYF
-	TRBV29-1	-	TRBJ1-2	TGCAGCGTTGGGCAGGGAGGCTATGGCTACACCTTC	CSVGQGGYGYTF
-	TRBV5-6	-	TRBJ2-7	TGTGCCAGCACCCCGGGAGGGGGGACAGCCGCCTACGAGCAGTACTTC	CASTPGGGTAAYEQYF
-	TRBV9	-	TRBJ1-3	TGTGCCAGCAGCGTAGATGTCTACCTTGGAAACACCATATATTTT	CASSVDVYLGNTIYF
TRBD1	TRBV30	-	TRBJ1-1	TGTGCCTGGAGTGGCAGGAAGGGGGCGCGCACTGAAGCTTTCTTT	CAWSGRKGARTEAFF
-	TRBV6-5	few	TRBJ1-2	TGTGCCAGCAGGAGGACAGCCGGTAACTATGGCTACACCTTC	CASRRTAGNYGYTF
TRBD2	TRBV19	-	TRBJ2-7	TGTGCCAGTAGTATTGGGCCTTACGGAGCGGGGTACGAGCAGTACTTC	CASSIGPYGAGYEQYF
-	TRBV18	-	TRBJ2-1	TGTGCCAGCTCACTATCGGGGGAATACAATGAGCAGTTCTTC	CASSLSGEYNEQFF
TRBD1	TRBV5-6	-	TRBJ2-7	TGTGCCAGCAGCTTGGCCCGGTTACGGGACAGCTCCTACGAGCAGTACTTC	CASSLARLRDSSYEQYF
-	TRBV10-1	few	TRBJ1-1	TGCGCCAGCCGGCAGGGCCTAAACACTGAAGCTTTCTTT	CASRQGLNTEAFF
TRBD2	TRBV6-4	-	TRBJ2-7	TGTGCCAGCAGTCCTAGCGGAGACTCCTACGAGCAGTACTTC	CASSPSGDSYEQYF
TRBD1	TRBV18	-	TRBJ1-1	TGTGCCAGCTCACTTGGGACAGGGGACGAGGGAGCTTTCTTT	CASSLGTGDEGAFF
TRBD1	TRBV5-1	-	TRBJ1-6	TGCGCCAGCAGCGCTCCCGGGACAGGGGGCCGAAATTCACCCCTCCACTTT	CASSAPGTGGRNSPLHF
-	TRBV28	-	TRBJ1-5	TGTGCCAGCAGTTTATTGTCTTTCCAGGGCCTTAGCAATCAGCCCCAGCATTTT	CASSLLSFQGLSNQPQHF
-	TRBV27	few	TRBJ2-1	TGTGCCAGCAGTTTATACGGGGATGAGCAGTTCTTC	CASSLYGDEQFF
-	TRBV29-1	-	TRBJ1-3	TGCAGCGTTGAGTTCAGCTCTGGAAACACCATATATTTT	CSVEFSSGNTIYF
-	TRBV3-1/TRBV3-2	-	TRBJ2-1	TGTGCCAGCAGCCAACGGGGTTCTCTCTACAATGAGCAGTTCTTC	CASSQRGSLYNEQFF
TRBD1	TRBV28	-	TRBJ1-1	TGTGCCAGCAGTTCGGGACAGCTTGCTGAAGCTTTCTTT	CASSSGQLAEAFF
-	TRBV4-1	-	TRBJ1-6	TGCGCCAGCAGCCAAGAGTCTCGACTGTATAATTCACCCCTCCACTTT	CASSQESRLYNSPLHF